This T cell receptor beta chain originates from a study of early T cells in non-severe SARS-CoV-2 infection. TCRdb fed the 5' RACE reads into MiXCR, producing one record per CDR3 protein. The repertoire holds roughly 10,000 distinct CDR3 sequences, with around 5% as singletons. The J segment lost 5 bases and the V segment lost 5 bases, leaving 5 bases of the junction unmatched. The CDR3 loop spans 14 amino acids. This clonotype has ten or more counts. The chain couples TRBV12-3 or TRBV12-4 to TRBJ1-3, with TRBD1 identical over 8 bases. Sequences were obtained from whole blood. The receptor's source is an adult who was a healthcare worker with PCR-confirmed SARS-CoV-2 infection or an uninfected control (not recorded which). This CDR3 is CASSPRTGRNTIYF. As DNA, the CDR3 is TGTGCCAGCAGTCCTCGGACAGGGCGAAACACCATATATTTT.